One and the same sample provided the 18 T cell receptor beta chains below, sequenced in a study of cytomegalovirus exposure and HLA in healthy donors. Primers: 60 Vbeta forward and 13 Jbeta reverse. The repertoire was sequenced with immunoSEQ multiplex PCR; TCRdb's copy has only in-frame clones and lacks some. This table has 150,000 to 200,000 clones, 75% to 90% appearing once. Sequenced sample: PBMCs. The receptors stem from a woman younger than 30 in good health and CMV-seronegative.

The count of this clone is one. The chain has TRBV9 and TRBJ2-7, with unresolved D. With 2 bases removed from V and 3 bases from J, the gap between germline ends came to 9 bases. CDR3 size: 13 residues. In germline, CDR1 is SGDLS, CDR2 YYNGEE. The CDR3 DNA reads TGTGCCAGCAGCGTTAGTCCCTTCTACGAGCAGTACTTC. It codes for CASSVSPFYEQYF. Using reference TRBV9 and TRBJ2-7 for the parts outside the CDR3, the full variable domain is DSGVTQTPKHLITATGQRVTLRCSPRSGDLSVYWYQQSLDQGLQFLIQYYNGEERAKGNILERFSAQQFPDLHSELNLSSLELGDSALYFCASSVSPFYEQYFGPGTRLTVT.

The chain couples TRBV11-2 to TRBJ1-1; TRBD1 aligns across 8 bases. The CDR3 sequence is 16 residues long. Trimming at V came to 4 bases and at J to 5 bases, leaving 12 bases not matched to a gene. Germline CDR1 is SGHAT and CDR2 is FQNNGV. CDR3 region: CASSSTRGPTGTEAFF. For the CDR3, the DNA is TGTGCCAGCAGCTCGACCAGGGGGCCTACAGGGACTGAAGCTTTCTTT.

The rearrangement links TRBV4-1 to TRBJ1-1; D is unresolved. CDR3 length: 13 residues. V lost 4 bases, J lost 6 bases, and 12 bases lay in between. Germline V gene sequence: CDR1 MGHRA, CDR2 YSYEKL. The DNA of the CDR3 is TGCGCCAGCAGCCCGGCCGGCACAGCTGAAGCTTTCTTT. Protein: CASSPAGTAEAFF.

The chain couples TRBV5-1 to TRBJ2-3; 7 bases align to TRBD1. In germline, CDR1 is SGHRS, CDR2 YFSETQ. The V segment lost 7 bases and the J segment 3 bases; nucleotides outside the gene matches: 11. CDR3 size: 15 residues. The CDR3 DNA reads TGCGCCAGCGGACAAGGACAGGCAAAGACAGATACGCAGTATTTT. Its translation: CASGQGQAKTDTQYF.

The chain couples TRBV27 to TRBJ1-2; D is perhaps TRBD1 (5 bases). V lost 6 bases to trimming and J lost 3 bases, with 17 bases between them. Per germline, CDR1 MNHEY and CDR2 SMNVEV (reference sequence). The CDR3 has 15 amino acids. The CDR3 spells CASRPVRGGDYGYTF. The CDR3 nucleotides read TGTGCCAGCAGGCCGGTTAGAGGAGGGGACTATGGCTACACCTTC.

The J gene is TRBJ1-6, the V gene TRBV2, with TRBD1 matching 9 bases. Germline CDR1 SNHLY, CDR2 FYNNEI. The ends lost 1 base at V and 7 bases at J; junction bases unmatched: 5. CDR3 length: 16 residues. The CDR3 loop reads CASSEEGTGLNSPLHF. The DNA for the CDR3 is TGTGCCAGCAGTGAAGAGGGGACAGGGTTGAATTCACCCCTCCACTTT.

This clone showed up just a few times. The rearrangement uses TRBV19 and TRBJ2-7; TRBD2 might be the D (7 bases). The V and J ends lost 6 bases and 2 bases respectively, with 14 bases between them. The CDR3 is 14 amino acids. CDR1 and CDR2 (germline): LNHDA, SQIVND (reference sequence). In DNA, the CDR3 is TGTGCCAGTAGCCGGGGGGCGGGGGCCTACGAGCAGTACTTC. Its protein is CASSRGAGAYEQYF. Looking up the rest from reference TRBV19 and TRBJ2-7 gives the full variable domain: DGGITQSPKYLFRKEGQNVTLSCEQNLNHDAMYWYRQDPGQGLRLIYYSQIVNDFQKGDIAEGYSVSREKKESFPLTVTSAQKNPTAFYLCASSRGAGAYEQYFGPGTRLTVT.

The rearrangement joins TRBV11-2 to TRBJ2-1; TRBD1 aligns across 7 bases. V dropped 2 bases and J dropped 7; count of bases not matched to a gene: 14. The CDR3 consists of 17 residues. CDR1 and CDR2 from the germline V gene are SGHAT and FQNNGV. The CDR3 nucleotides are TGTGCCAGCAGCTTAACCCCACGGGTTACAGGGGAGAATGAGCAGTTCTTC. Translation gives CASSLTPRVTGENEQFF. The full variable domain, completed using reference TRBV11-2 and TRBJ2-1, is EAGVAQSPRYKIIEKRQSVAFWCNPISGHATLYWYQQILGQGPKLLIQFQNNGVVDDSQLPKDRFSAERLKGVDSTLKIQPAKLEDSAVYLCASSLTPRVTGENEQFFGPGTRLTVL.

Worth noting for this clone: Compared with germline, one end of the junction differs, possibly owing to a read error. This sequence joins TRBV5-1 and TRBJ1-6; D call uncertain. Germline loops: CDR1 SGHRS, CDR2 YFSETQ. There are 17 residues in the CDR3. The CDR3 nucleotides read TGCGCCGGCAGCTTGTCTGCGATAGGCGGATATAATTCACCCCTCCACTTT. Translation: CAGSLSAIGGYNSPLHF.

The gene calls are TRBV6-1 and TRBJ1-1; 7 bases fit TRBD1. After removal of 4 bases from V and 2 bases from J, the junction contained 10 bases not matched to a gene. From germline, CDR1 is MNHNS and CDR2 SASEGT. The CDR3 is made up of 16 amino acids. CDR3 in DNA: TGTGCCAGCAGTGGGGGCCCGGGACAGCTAAACACTGAAGCTTTCTTT. This translates into CASSGGPGQLNTEAFF.

This clone was found once. The chain uses TRBV5-1 and TRBJ2-7; 9 nucleotides line up with TRBD1. This CDR3 is built from 15 residues. Germline V gene data show CDR1 as SGHRS and CDR2 as YFSETQ. V dropped 1 base and J dropped 2; count of bases not matched to a gene: 4. The CDR3 spells CASSLTGGRTYEQYF. In DNA, the CDR3 is TGCGCCAGCAGCTTGACAGGGGGCCGAACCTACGAGCAGTACTTC.

This clone was seen a single time. V and J are TRBV23-1 and TRBJ2-3, with 7 nucleotides matching TRBD2. TRBV23-1 is an ORF for which the function is uncertain. The CDR3 has 11 amino acids. With V trimmed by 4 bases and J by 14 bases, 6 bases remained unmatched. The CDR3 sequence is CASSPGLVMYF. The CDR3, as DNA: TGCGCCAGCAGTCCCGGACTAGTGATGTATTTT.

This clone was counted between two and nine times. The V gene is TRBV21-1, the J gene TRBJ2-7; the table names TRBD2, a call not compared with the DNA. TRBV21-1 is tagged as a pseudogene. The CDR3 is 20 residues long. CDR3: CASSRPGGGCRAFPLYEQYF. The CDR3 DNA follows: TGTGCCAGCAGCAGACCGGGGGGAGGGTGTCGAGCCTTCCCTCTATACGAGCAGTACTTC.

This clone is a singleton in its sample. This chain joins TRBV10-3 and TRBJ2-4; tentatively, D is TRBD1 (5 bases). The CDR3 totals 14 residues. From germline, CDR1 is ENHRY and CDR2 SYGVKD. V was clipped by 3 bases and J by 6 bases, with 12 bases between them. CDR3 in DNA: TGTGCCATCAGTGAACCAGGGCGGCTAAACATTCAGTACTTC. This translates into CAISEPGRLNIQYF.

The gene calls are TRBV19 and TRBJ2-1; 13 bases line up with TRBD2. J was trimmed by 2 bases and V by 6 bases; bases with no gene match: 7. Germline V gene sequence: CDR1 LNHDA, CDR2 SQIVND (reference sequence). The CDR3 loop spans 17 amino acids. The CDR3 sequence is CASSQTSGRHAYNEQFF. The CDR3, as DNA: TGTGCCAGTAGCCAGACTAGCGGGAGGCATGCCTACAATGAGCAGTTCTTC.

The chain joins TRBV4-1 to TRBJ2-7; D is perhaps TRBD1 (6 bases). Looked up from germline, CDR1 is MGHRA and CDR2 is YSYEKL. V lost 5 bases and J 3 bases, leaving 20 bases between the germline ends. The CDR3 has 16 amino acids. CDR3 bases: TGCGCCAGCAGCTCAAGGGGGACAACGGGGAACTACGAGCAGTACTTC. Translation: CASSSRGTTGNYEQYF.

The V call is TRBV18, the J call TRBJ2-1; TRBD1 matches at 7 bases. The CDR3 length is 14 residues. Germline CDR1 is KGHSH and CDR2 is LQKENI. V trimming: 4 bases; J trimming: 9 bases; junction bases outside the gene matches: 9. The CDR3 region is CASSQGAVGTEQFF. The CDR3, as DNA: TGTGCCAGCTCACAGGGGGCCGTGGGGACTGAGCAGTTCTTC.

This chain joins TRBV7-2 and TRBJ2-7; 8 nucleotides align to TRBD1. CDR3 length equals 14 residues. V dropped 5 bases and J dropped 1; count of bases not matched to a gene: 4. Germline CDR1 and CDR2: SGHTA and FQGNSA. The CDR3 protein is CASSTGTGSYEQYF. The CDR3 DNA reads TGTGCCAGCAGCACAGGGACAGGATCCTACGAGCAGTACTTC.